These T cell receptor beta chains were read from a single sample in a study of Ad26.COV2.S vaccination and SARS-CoV-2 variants. Only in-frame clones appear in the TCRdb table, and some are missing; sequencing was by immunoSEQ multiplex PCR. This table holds some 330,000 clones, 90% found once. The specimen comprised peripheral blood, sampled in a trial of Ad26.COV2.S vaccine versus placebo. All receptors derive from a person aged 18-65 years who received the Ad26.COV2.S COVID-19 vaccine or a placebo. The CDR3 runs from the conserved cysteine through the conserved F or W. Fields, in order: V gene, CDR3 protein.

>TRBV15
CATSRDRTETYEQYF
>TRBV4-3
CASSQGPFWGYTF
>TRBV12-3/TRBV12-4
CASSERFNQPQHF
>TRBV7-2
CASSLGAQGRGNTIYF
>TRBV11-2
CASSFVGTINTGELFF
>TRBV6-6
CASSLLLVGNTIYF
>TRBV30
CAWSEGTGAPNEKLFF
>TRBV6-5
CASTPPTGWETQYF
>TRBV11-2
CASSLVGSPLHF
>TRBV10-3
CAISETTGPGREKLFF
>TRBV30
CAWSVKVWDSQTGGYGYTF
>TRBV7-2
CASSDDRGDNSPLHF
>TRBV2
CATQPTSGKINEQFF
>TRBV9
CASSVRAGRGKETQYF
>TRBV19
CASSIGSNYGYTF